A selection of T cell receptor beta chains follows, all from one sample in a study of cytomegalovirus exposure and HLA in healthy donors. Clones were read by immunoSEQ multiplex PCR, and TCRdb kept only the in-frame ones, dropping some. Of about 110,000 clones listed, about 90% are singletons. What was sequenced was PBMCs. The receptors were gathered from a woman aged 18-29 years in good health and CMV-seronegative. The CDR3 runs from the conserved cysteine through the conserved F or W. Fields, in order: clone size, D gene, V gene, J gene, CDR3 protein, CDR3 DNA. The D gene is left open where the match is weak. Not all rows give a size; the values are once, few, many and, for expanded clones, a class.

clone_size: once
d_call: .
v_call: TRBV11-3
j_call: TRBJ2-2
cdr3_aa: CASSLYHTGELFF
cdr3_nt: TGTGCCAGCAGCCTTTATCACACCGGGGAGCTGTTTTTT

clone_size: once
d_call: TRBD1
v_call: TRBV5-4
j_call: TRBJ1-5
cdr3_aa: CASSPGTGNQPQHF
cdr3_nt: TGTGCCAGCAGCCCCGGGACAGGGAATCAGCCCCAGCATTTT

clone_size: .
d_call: .
v_call: TRBV4-1
j_call: TRBJ1-2
cdr3_aa: CASSQEAGTYYYGYTF
cdr3_nt: TGCGCCAGCAGCCAAGAGGCAGGAACCTACTACTATGGCTACACCTTC

clone_size: .
d_call: .
v_call: TRBV4-2
j_call: TRBJ1-3
cdr3_aa: CASSLPQNSGNTIYF
cdr3_nt: TGTGCCAGCAGCCTCCCTCAGAACTCTGGAAACACCATATATTTT

clone_size: .
d_call: .
v_call: TRBV11-3
j_call: TRBJ2-7
cdr3_aa: CASSLGGSRYEQYF
cdr3_nt: TGTGCCAGCAGCTTGGGGGGATCTCGCTACGAGCAGTACTTC

clone_size: .
d_call: TRBD1
v_call: TRBV6-5
j_call: TRBJ1-2
cdr3_aa: CASSYGQGGGYGYTF
cdr3_nt: TGTGCCAGCAGTTACGGGCAGGGGGGAGGCTATGGCTACACCTTC

clone_size: .
d_call: .
v_call: TRBV7-2
j_call: TRBJ2-7
cdr3_aa: CASRVGRGPSLEQYF
cdr3_nt: TGTGCCAGCAGGGTGGGCAGGGGTCCTTCTCTCGAGCAGTACTTC

clone_size: .
d_call: TRBD1
v_call: TRBV28
j_call: TRBJ2-7
cdr3_aa: CASSRQGVRSSYEQYF
cdr3_nt: TGTGCCAGCAGCCGACAGGGCGTCAGGAGCTCCTACGAGCAGTACTTC

clone_size: .
d_call: .
v_call: TRBV4-3
j_call: TRBJ1-1
cdr3_aa: CASSQDLSGEAFF
cdr3_nt: TGCGCCAGCAGCCAAGATTTGTCAGGGGAAGCTTTCTTT

clone_size: few
d_call: TRBD2
v_call: TRBV29-1
j_call: TRBJ2-1
cdr3_aa: CSVVGGASYNEQFF
cdr3_nt: TGCAGCGTTGTCGGGGGGGCCTCCTACAATGAGCAGTTCTTC

clone_size: .
d_call: .
v_call: TRBV9
j_call: TRBJ2-3
cdr3_aa: CASSGRTSTDTQYF
cdr3_nt: TGTGCCAGCAGCGGGCGGACTAGCACAGATACGCAGTATTTT

clone_size: .
d_call: .
v_call: TRBV28
j_call: TRBJ1-3
cdr3_aa: CASSLIGTTAFNTIYF
cdr3_nt: TGTGCCAGCAGTTTAATAGGAACGACAGCCTTTAACACCATATATTTT

clone_size: .
d_call: .
v_call: TRBV27
j_call: TRBJ1-2
cdr3_aa: CASRPGHNYGYTF
cdr3_nt: TGTGCCAGCAGACCGGGACACAACTATGGCTACACCTTC

clone_size: many
d_call: .
v_call: TRBV30
j_call: TRBJ2-3
cdr3_aa: CAWRPRVAEVTDTQYF
cdr3_nt: TGTGCCTGGAGACCCCGAGTAGCGGAGGTCACAGATACGCAGTATTTT

clone_size: .
d_call: TRBD1
v_call: TRBV4-3
j_call: TRBJ1-5
cdr3_aa: CASSQDSGTGWQPQHF
cdr3_nt: TGCGCCAGCAGCCAAGATTCGGGGACAGGGTGGCAGCCCCAGCATTTT

clone_size: .
d_call: TRBD1
v_call: TRBV9
j_call: TRBJ2-3
cdr3_aa: CASSVASGTGTDTQYF
cdr3_nt: TGTGCCAGCAGCGTAGCCTCCGGGACAGGGACAGATACGCAGTATTTT

clone_size: .
d_call: .
v_call: TRBV6-5
j_call: TRBJ1-3
cdr3_aa: CASSYSEGNTIYF
cdr3_nt: TGTGCCAGCAGTTACTCGGAGGGAAACACCATATATTTT

clone_size: .
d_call: .
v_call: TRBV6-6
j_call: TRBJ1-1
cdr3_aa: CASTKGLNTEAFF
cdr3_nt: TGTGCCAGCACTAAGGGGTTGAACACTGAAGCTTTCTTT

clone_size: medium-sized
d_call: TRBD2
v_call: TRBV4-2
j_call: TRBJ2-7
cdr3_aa: CASSQDPSGGAYEQYF
cdr3_nt: TGTGCCAGCAGCCAAGATCCTAGCGGGGGGGCCTACGAGCAGTACTTC

clone_size: .
d_call: TRBD2
v_call: TRBV2
j_call: TRBJ2-7
cdr3_aa: CASRDPGPLLAAQTYEQYF
cdr3_nt: TGTGCCAGCAGAGACCCAGGTCCATTACTAGCGGCGCAAACCTACGAGCAGTACTTC

clone_size: .
d_call: .
v_call: TRBV30
j_call: TRBJ2-7
cdr3_aa: CAWSVHPSRVGSEQYF
cdr3_nt: TGTGCCTGGAGTGTACACCCGTCCCGGGTCGGGTCCGAGCAGTACTTC

clone_size: once
d_call: TRBD1
v_call: TRBV6-5
j_call: TRBJ2-7
cdr3_aa: CASDQTGDSYEQYF
cdr3_nt: TGTGCCAGCGACCAGACAGGGGATTCCTACGAGCAGTACTTC

clone_size: .
d_call: .
v_call: TRBV7-9
j_call: TRBJ2-2
cdr3_aa: CASSLVRDTGELFF
cdr3_nt: TGTGCCAGCAGCTTAGTCAGGGACACCGGGGAGCTGTTTTTT

clone_size: .
d_call: TRBD1
v_call: TRBV4-1
j_call: TRBJ2-5
cdr3_aa: CASSPRGTGEQETQYF
cdr3_nt: TGCGCCAGCAGCCCCCGCGGGACAGGCGAACAAGAGACCCAGTACTTC

clone_size: .
d_call: .
v_call: TRBV27
j_call: TRBJ1-5
cdr3_aa: CASSLRSGGLGQPQHF
cdr3_nt: TGTGCCAGCAGTTTAAGGTCCGGGGGGCTGGGACAGCCCCAGCATTTT

clone_size: once
d_call: TRBD2
v_call: TRBV6-6
j_call: TRBJ2-1
cdr3_aa: CASGTQAGEKEFF
cdr3_nt: TGTGCCAGCGGGACCCAAGCGGGAGAAAAGGAGTTCTTC

clone_size: .
d_call: TRBD1
v_call: TRBV9
j_call: TRBJ1-3
cdr3_aa: CASSVATGDGNTIYF
cdr3_nt: TGTGCCAGCAGCGTTGCTACAGGGGATGGAAACACCATATATTTT

clone_size: once
d_call: TRBD1
v_call: TRBV7-8
j_call: TRBJ1-2
cdr3_aa: CASSLDRARGYTF
cdr3_nt: TGTGCCAGCAGTCTGGACAGGGCACGAGGCTACACCTTC

clone_size: few
d_call: .
v_call: TRBV7-8
j_call: TRBJ2-2
cdr3_aa: CASSSSGWTARELFF
cdr3_nt: TGTGCCAGCAGCTCAAGCGGGTGGACCGCCCGGGAGCTGTTTTTT

clone_size: .
d_call: TRBD1
v_call: TRBV7-2
j_call: TRBJ1-1
cdr3_aa: CASSQHSRDRGAFF
cdr3_nt: TGTGCCAGCAGCCAACATTCTCGGGACAGGGGCGCTTTCTTT

clone_size: .
d_call: TRBD1
v_call: TRBV5-6
j_call: TRBJ1-2
cdr3_aa: CASSSEDRGRLGGYTF
cdr3_nt: TGTGCCAGCAGCTCCGAGGACAGGGGGCGTTTAGGAGGCTACACCTTC

clone_size: .
d_call: TRBD1
v_call: TRBV10-3
j_call: TRBJ2-2
cdr3_aa: CAISDRGQAVKTGELFF
cdr3_nt: TGTGCCATCAGTGACCGGGGACAGGCGGTTAAGACCGGGGAGCTGTTTTTT

clone_size: few
d_call: TRBD1
v_call: TRBV11-2
j_call: TRBJ1-6
cdr3_aa: CASSLVTGGRYSPLHF
cdr3_nt: TGTGCCAGCAGCTTAGTGACAGGGGGGAGGTATTCACCCCTCCACTTT

clone_size: .
d_call: TRBD1
v_call: TRBV19
j_call: TRBJ1-2
cdr3_aa: CASSADRGLIGGYTF
cdr3_nt: TGTGCCAGTAGTGCGGACAGGGGGCTTATAGGAGGCTACACCTTC

clone_size: .
d_call: TRBD1
v_call: TRBV4-1
j_call: TRBJ1-2
cdr3_aa: CASSHGQGYGYTF
cdr3_nt: TGCGCCAGCAGCCATGGACAGGGCTATGGCTACACCTTC

clone_size: .
d_call: TRBD1
v_call: TRBV6-5
j_call: TRBJ1-1
cdr3_aa: CASSQGARGTEAFF
cdr3_nt: TGTGCCAGCAGTCAGGGGGCGCGAGGCACTGAAGCTTTCTTT

clone_size: .
d_call: TRBD1
v_call: TRBV19
j_call: TRBJ1-5
cdr3_aa: CASSGQANQPQHF
cdr3_nt: TGTGCCAGTAGTGGACAGGCGAATCAGCCCCAGCATTTT

clone_size: .
d_call: .
v_call: TRBV28
j_call: TRBJ1-1
cdr3_aa: CASSSPTRNTEAFF
cdr3_nt: TGTGCCAGCAGTTCGCCCACGCGAAACACTGAAGCTTTCTTT

clone_size: .
d_call: .
v_call: TRBV4-3
j_call: TRBJ1-3
cdr3_aa: CASSQGVNSGNTIYF
cdr3_nt: TGCGCCAGCAGCCAAGGAGTCAACTCTGGAAACACCATATATTTT

clone_size: .
d_call: .
v_call: TRBV10-2
j_call: TRBJ1-3
cdr3_aa: CASSPTSPSGGTGNTIYF
cdr3_nt: TGCGCCAGCAGTCCGACAAGTCCATCGGGGGGCACTGGAAACACCATATATTTT

clone_size: .
d_call: .
v_call: TRBV7-9
j_call: TRBJ2-3
cdr3_aa: CASSLTDTQYF
cdr3_nt: TGTGCCAGCAGCTTAACTGATACGCAGTATTTT

clone_size: few
d_call: .
v_call: TRBV4-2
j_call: TRBJ2-7
cdr3_aa: CASSQQTRGEQYF
cdr3_nt: TGTGCCAGCAGCCAACAGACCAGGGGCGAGCAGTACTTC

clone_size: .
d_call: TRBD2
v_call: TRBV30
j_call: TRBJ2-2
cdr3_aa: CAWSVLAGGGELFF
cdr3_nt: TGTGCCTGGAGTGTACTGGCGGGAGGGGGGGAGCTGTTTTTT

clone_size: once
d_call: TRBD1
v_call: TRBV19
j_call: TRBJ1-1
cdr3_aa: CASIEGQGVPEAFF
cdr3_nt: TGTGCCAGTATCGAGGGACAGGGGGTTCCCGAAGCTTTCTTT

clone_size: .
d_call: .
v_call: TRBV5-1
j_call: TRBJ1-2
cdr3_aa: CASSLEEGQGGYTF
cdr3_nt: TGCGCCAGCAGCTTGGAGGAGGGTCAGGGCGGCTACACCTTC

clone_size: .
d_call: TRBD1
v_call: TRBV6-4
j_call: TRBJ2-1
cdr3_aa: CASSAGTGDNNEQFF
cdr3_nt: TGTGCCAGCAGTGCCGGGACAGGTGATAACAATGAGCAGTTCTTC

clone_size: .
d_call: TRBD2
v_call: TRBV4-2
j_call: TRBJ2-7
cdr3_aa: CASSQGLAEEGTYEQYF
cdr3_nt: TGTGCCAGCAGCCAAGGGCTAGCGGAGGAAGGCACCTACGAGCAGTACTTC

clone_size: .
d_call: TRBD2
v_call: TRBV6-4
j_call: TRBJ2-1
cdr3_aa: CASSDTSDSYNEQFF
cdr3_nt: TGTGCCAGCAGTGACACTAGCGACTCCTACAATGAGCAGTTCTTC

clone_size: .
d_call: TRBD2
v_call: TRBV28
j_call: TRBJ2-7
cdr3_aa: CASTSNPLAGLYEQYF
cdr3_nt: TGTGCCAGCACCTCTAACCCCCTAGCGGGGCTCTACGAGCAGTACTTC

clone_size: .
d_call: .
v_call: TRBV11-2
j_call: TRBJ2-1
cdr3_aa: CASSPVGEAHNEQFF
cdr3_nt: TGTGCCAGCAGCCCGGTCGGGGAGGCACACAATGAGCAGTTCTTC

clone_size: .
d_call: TRBD1
v_call: TRBV4-3
j_call: TRBJ1-3
cdr3_aa: CASSQGQGAGNTIYF
cdr3_nt: TGCGCCAGCAGCCAAGGACAGGGGGCTGGAAACACCATATATTTT

clone_size: .
d_call: .
v_call: TRBV27
j_call: TRBJ2-7
cdr3_aa: CASSLAGTGYEQYF
cdr3_nt: TGTGCCAGCAGTTTAGCGGGAACGGGCTACGAGCAGTACTTC

clone_size: .
d_call: .
v_call: TRBV19
j_call: TRBJ2-1
cdr3_aa: CASGIRLVYDEQFF
cdr3_nt: TGTGCCAGTGGAATTCGACTAGTCTATGATGAGCAGTTCTTC

clone_size: .
d_call: .
v_call: TRBV4-3
j_call: TRBJ1-5
cdr3_aa: CASSQDRGQQPQHF
cdr3_nt: TGCGCCAGCAGCCAAGACAGGGGACAACAGCCCCAGCATTTT

clone_size: .
d_call: TRBD2
v_call: TRBV28
j_call: TRBJ2-5
cdr3_aa: CASSLSGATSGLTQYF
cdr3_nt: TGTGCCAGCAGTTTAAGCGGGGCGACTAGCGGTCTAACCCAGTACTTC

clone_size: .
d_call: TRBD2
v_call: TRBV4-1
j_call: TRBJ2-1
cdr3_aa: CASSPTIGGTGHNEQFF
cdr3_nt: TGCGCCAGCAGCCCGACTATCGGGGGGACGGGACACAATGAGCAGTTCTTC

clone_size: few
d_call: .
v_call: TRBV30
j_call: TRBJ2-7
cdr3_aa: CAWSPETYEQYF
cdr3_nt: TGTGCCTGGAGTCCCGAGACCTACGAGCAGTACTTC

clone_size: .
d_call: .
v_call: TRBV27
j_call: TRBJ1-2
cdr3_aa: CASSYSTNYGYTF
cdr3_nt: TGTGCCAGCAGTTACAGTACTAACTATGGCTACACCTTC

clone_size: .
d_call: .
v_call: TRBV7-8
j_call: TRBJ1-2
cdr3_aa: CASSLMFGRADYGYTF
cdr3_nt: TGTGCCAGCAGCTTGATGTTTGGCAGGGCGGACTATGGCTACACCTTC